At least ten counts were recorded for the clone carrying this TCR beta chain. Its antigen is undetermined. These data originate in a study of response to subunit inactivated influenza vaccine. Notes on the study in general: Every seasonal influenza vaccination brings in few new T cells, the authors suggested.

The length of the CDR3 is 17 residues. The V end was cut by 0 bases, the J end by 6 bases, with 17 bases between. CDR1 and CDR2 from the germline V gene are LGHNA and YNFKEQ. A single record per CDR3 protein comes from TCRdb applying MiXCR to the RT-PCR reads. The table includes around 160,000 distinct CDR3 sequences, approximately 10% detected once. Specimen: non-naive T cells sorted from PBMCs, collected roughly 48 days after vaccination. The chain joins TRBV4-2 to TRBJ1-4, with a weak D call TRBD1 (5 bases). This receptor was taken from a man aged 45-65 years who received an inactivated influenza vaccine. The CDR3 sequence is CASSQDLEQVGDEKLFF. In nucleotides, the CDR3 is TGTGCCAGCAGCCAAGATCTCGAACAGGTTGGAGATGAAAAACTGTTTTTT.